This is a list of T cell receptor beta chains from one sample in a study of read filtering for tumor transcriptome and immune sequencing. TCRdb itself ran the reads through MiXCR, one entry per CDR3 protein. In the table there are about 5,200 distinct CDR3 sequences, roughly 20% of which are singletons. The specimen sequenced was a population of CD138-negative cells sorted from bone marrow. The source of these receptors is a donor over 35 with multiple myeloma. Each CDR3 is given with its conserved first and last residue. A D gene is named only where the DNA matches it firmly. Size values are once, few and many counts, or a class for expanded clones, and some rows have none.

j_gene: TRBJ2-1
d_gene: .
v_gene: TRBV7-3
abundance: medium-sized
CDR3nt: TGTGCCAGCAGCAAGATGGGGATTAGGCAGGGACTGAGCTCCTACAATGAGCAGTTCTTC
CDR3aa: CASSKMGIRQGLSSYNEQFF

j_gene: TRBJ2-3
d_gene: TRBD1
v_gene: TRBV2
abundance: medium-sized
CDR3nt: TGTGCCAGCAGAGGATGGACAGGGGGCACAGATACGCAGTATTTT
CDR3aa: CASRGWTGGTDTQYF

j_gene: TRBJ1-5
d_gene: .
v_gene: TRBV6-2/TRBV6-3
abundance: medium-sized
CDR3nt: TGTGCCATATCGACAGGAAATCAGCCCCAGCATTTT
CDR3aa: CAISTGNQPQHF

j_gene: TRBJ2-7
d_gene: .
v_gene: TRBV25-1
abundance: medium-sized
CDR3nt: TGTGCCAGCAGTGGCGGGGCTTTTTACGAGCAGTACTTC
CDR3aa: CASSGGAFYEQYF

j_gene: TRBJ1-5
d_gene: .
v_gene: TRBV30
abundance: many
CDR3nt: TGTGCCTGGAGTGTAGCGGGTGGTGGTAATCAGCCCCAGCATTTT
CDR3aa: CAWSVAGGGNQPQHF

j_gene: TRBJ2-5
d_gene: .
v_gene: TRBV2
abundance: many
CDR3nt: TGTGCCAGCAGTGAGTCCCCTGGAGCGGGGACCCAGTACTTC
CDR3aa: CASSESPGAGTQYF

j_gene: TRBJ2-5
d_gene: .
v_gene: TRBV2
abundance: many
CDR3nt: TGTGCCAGCAGCCTGACTAGACAAGAGACCCAGTACTTC
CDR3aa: CASSLTRQETQYF

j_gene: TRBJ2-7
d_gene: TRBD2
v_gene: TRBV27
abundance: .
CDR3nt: TGCGCCAGCGGTTCTCCCCTAGCGGGAGCTCTCCGCGAGCAGTACTTC
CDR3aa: CASGSPLAGALREQYF

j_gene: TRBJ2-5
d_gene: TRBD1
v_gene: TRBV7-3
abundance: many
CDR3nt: TGTGCCAGCAGCACGACAGGGGGTTATCAAGAGACCCAGTACTTC
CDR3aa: CASSTTGGYQETQYF

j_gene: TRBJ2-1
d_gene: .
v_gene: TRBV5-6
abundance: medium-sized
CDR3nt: TGTGCCAGCAGCTTGGCTGGGACGGGCAATGAGCAGTTCTTC
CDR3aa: CASSLAGTGNEQFF

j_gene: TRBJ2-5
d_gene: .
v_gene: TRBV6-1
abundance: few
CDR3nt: TGTGCCAGCAGTGGACCCTTTCGGAGAGCACTCCAAGAGACCCAGTACTTC
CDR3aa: CASSGPFRRALQETQYF

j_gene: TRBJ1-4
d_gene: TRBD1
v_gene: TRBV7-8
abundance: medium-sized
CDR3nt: TGTGCCAGCAGCACGCGACAGGGAGGAGAAAAACTGTTTTTT
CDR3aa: CASSTRQGGEKLFF

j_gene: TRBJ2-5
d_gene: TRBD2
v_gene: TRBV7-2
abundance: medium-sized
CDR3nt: TGTGCCAGCAGCTACGCTAGCGGGAAAGAGACCCAGTACTTC
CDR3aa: CASSYASGKETQYF

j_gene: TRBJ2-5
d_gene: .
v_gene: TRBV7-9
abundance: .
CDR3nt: TGTGCTAGCAGCTTATGTAGTAGCGAGACCCAGTACTTC
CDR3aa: CASSLCSSETQYF

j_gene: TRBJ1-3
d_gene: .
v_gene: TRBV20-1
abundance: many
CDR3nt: TGCAGTGCTAGAGATGGGAGAGCCTCTGGAAACACCATATATTTT
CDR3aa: CSARDGRASGNTIYF

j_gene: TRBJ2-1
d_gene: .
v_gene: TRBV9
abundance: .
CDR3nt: TGTGCCAGCAACGTAGAAGCGACGGTACCCTACAATGAGCAGTTCTTC
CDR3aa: CASNVEATVPYNEQFF

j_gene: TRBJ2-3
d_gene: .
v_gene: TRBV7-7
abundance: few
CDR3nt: TGTGCTAGCAGCTTGGAGGCGGGGAGCACAGATACGCAGTATTTT
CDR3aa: CASSLEAGSTDTQYF

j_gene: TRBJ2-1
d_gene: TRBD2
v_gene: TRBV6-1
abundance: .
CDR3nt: TGTGCCAGCAGTGAGTTCCCTAGCGGGAGTATATATGAGCAGTTCTTC
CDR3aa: CASSEFPSGSIYEQFF

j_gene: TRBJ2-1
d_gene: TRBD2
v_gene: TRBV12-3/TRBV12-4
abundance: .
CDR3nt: TGTGCCAGCAGTCAGCCTGGACTAGCGGGAAAAAATGAGCAGTTCTTC
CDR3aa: CASSQPGLAGKNEQFF

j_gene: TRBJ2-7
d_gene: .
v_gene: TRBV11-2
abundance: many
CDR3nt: TGTGCCAGCAGCCTATACAGCTCCTACGAGCAGTACTTC
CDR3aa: CASSLYSSYEQYF

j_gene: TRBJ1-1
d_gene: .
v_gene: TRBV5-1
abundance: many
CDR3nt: TGCGCCAGCAGCCCGATGACACTGAACACTGAAGCTTTCTTT
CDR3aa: CASSPMTLNTEAFF

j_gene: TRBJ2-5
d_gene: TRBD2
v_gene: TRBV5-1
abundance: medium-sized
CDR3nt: TGCGCCAGTAGTAGCGGGAGTAGGGGAGAGACCCAGTACTTC
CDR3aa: CASSSGSRGETQYF

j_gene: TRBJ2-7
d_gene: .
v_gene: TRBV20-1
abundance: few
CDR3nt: TGCAGTGCTAAAAGCGGCTATGGGGGCTACGGGCAGTACTTC
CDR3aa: CSAKSGYGGYGQYF

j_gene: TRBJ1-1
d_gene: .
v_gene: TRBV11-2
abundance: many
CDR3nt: TGTGCCAGCAGCAACGTTGGGGGTTGGGACACTGAAGCTTTCTTT
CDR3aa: CASSNVGGWDTEAFF

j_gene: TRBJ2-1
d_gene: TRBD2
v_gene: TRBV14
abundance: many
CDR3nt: TGTGCCAGCAGCTCACGAGCCGGGACTAGCAATGAGCAGTTCTTC
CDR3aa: CASSSRAGTSNEQFF

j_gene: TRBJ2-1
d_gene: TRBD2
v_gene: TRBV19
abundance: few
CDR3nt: TGTGCCAGTAGTTCCGGGACTAGCGGGAGCCCACGATTC
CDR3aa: CASSSGTSGSPRF

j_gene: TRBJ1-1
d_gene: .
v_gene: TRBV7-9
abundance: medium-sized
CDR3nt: TGTGCCAGCAGCCCTTCAGTGAGAAACACTGAAGCTTTCTTT
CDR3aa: CASSPSVRNTEAFF

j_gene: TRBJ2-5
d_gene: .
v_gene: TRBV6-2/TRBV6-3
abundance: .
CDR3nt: TGTGCCAGCAGTTCAGGTAGCGGAGGAGGTGGTAGGACCCAGTACTTC
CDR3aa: CASSSGSGGGGRTQYF

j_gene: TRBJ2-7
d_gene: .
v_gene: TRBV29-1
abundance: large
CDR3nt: TGCAGCGCCCAGCGAGCGGATACCTACGAGCAGTACTTC
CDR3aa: CSAQRADTYEQYF

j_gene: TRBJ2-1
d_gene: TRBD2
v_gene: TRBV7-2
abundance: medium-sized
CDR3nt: TGTGCCAGCAGCTTTCTCAGCGGGGGCCGGGGGAATGAGCAGTTCTTC
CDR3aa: CASSFLSGGRGNEQFF

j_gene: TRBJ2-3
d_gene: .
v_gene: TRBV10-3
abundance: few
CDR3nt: TGTGCCACCAGTGAGTCCGGACCTGCAGATACGCAGTATTTT
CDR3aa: CATSESGPADTQYF

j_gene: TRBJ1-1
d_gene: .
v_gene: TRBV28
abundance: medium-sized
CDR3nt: TGTGCCAGCAGTTTTGGATTTCACACTGAAGCTTTCTTT
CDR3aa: CASSFGFHTEAFF

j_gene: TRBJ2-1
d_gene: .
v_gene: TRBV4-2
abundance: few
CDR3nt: TGCGCCAGCAGCCAGGGAGAGATACGGGGTGAGCAGTTCTTC
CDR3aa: CASSQGEIRGEQFF

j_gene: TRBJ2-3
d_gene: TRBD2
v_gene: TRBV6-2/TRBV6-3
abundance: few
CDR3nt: TGTGCCAGCAGTTATATAGCGGGACGCACAGATACGCAGTATTTT
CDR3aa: CASSYIAGRTDTQYF

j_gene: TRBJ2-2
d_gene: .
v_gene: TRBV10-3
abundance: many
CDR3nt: TGTGCCACCGTGGGTAGGACCGGGGAGCTGTTTTTT
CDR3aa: CATVGRTGELFF

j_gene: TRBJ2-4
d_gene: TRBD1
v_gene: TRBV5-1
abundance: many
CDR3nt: TGCGCCAGCAGCTCCACAGGGGTGGCAAGAAACATTCAGTACTTC
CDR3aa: CASSSTGVARNIQYF